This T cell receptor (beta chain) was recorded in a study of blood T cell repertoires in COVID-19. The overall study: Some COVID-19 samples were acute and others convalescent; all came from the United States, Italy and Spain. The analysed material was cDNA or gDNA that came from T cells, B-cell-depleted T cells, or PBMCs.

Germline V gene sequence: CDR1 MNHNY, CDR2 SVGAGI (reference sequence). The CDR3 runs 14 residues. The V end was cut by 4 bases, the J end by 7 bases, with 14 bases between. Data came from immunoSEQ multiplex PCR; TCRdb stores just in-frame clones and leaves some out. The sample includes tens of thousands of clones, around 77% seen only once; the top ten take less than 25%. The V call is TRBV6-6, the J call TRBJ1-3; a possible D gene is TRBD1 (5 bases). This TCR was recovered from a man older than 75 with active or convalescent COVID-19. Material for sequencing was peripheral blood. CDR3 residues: CASSLKGAGNTIYF. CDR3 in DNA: TGTGCCAGCAGTTTGAAGGGTGCAGGGAACACCATATATTTT.